What follows is one T cell receptor (beta chain) and its context. Other DNA sequences of this sample code for an identical CDR3. The sample is drawn from a study of shared clonotypes between healthy human individuals. TCRdb keeps only in-frame clones here, not all; method: immunoSEQ multiplex PCR. This table has a few million clones, approximately 90% appearing once. Researchers partitioned CD4+ cells into CD45RA+ naive and CD45RA-negative memory subsets. The germline CDR1 and CDR2 sequences are SGHRS and YFSETQ. This CDR3 contains 12 residues. V was cut by 2 bases and J by 2 bases, with 4 bases left in between.

The receptor's source is a man aged 18 to 30 in good health. Some clones in this sample may be carry-over from other donors' samples. The chain couples TRBV5-1 to TRBJ2-5; D uncertain. Sequencing was done on a sample of naive CD4+ T cells from PBMCs. The subset is: CD45RA+ positively selected. Here the CDR3 DNA reads TGCGCCAGCAGCTTAGTACAAGAGACCCAGTACTTC. It is translated as CASSLVQETQYF.